Below, 29 T cell receptor beta chains from the same sample are listed, as sequenced in a study of blood T cell repertoires in COVID-19. Generated by immunoSEQ multiplex PCR, the TCRdb table keeps only in-frame clones and is missing some. The sample has about 220,000 clones; 83% are singletons. Sequenced input: PBMCs or T cells enriched from blood (not recorded which). The receptors were gathered from a woman aged 45 to 65 who had been exposed to COVID-19.

V gene TRBV2 combines with J gene TRBJ1-1, with D maybe TRBD1 (6 bases). The CDR3 has 13 amino acids. Germline V lookup: CDR1 SNHLY, CDR2 FYNNEI. The ends were cut back, 8 bases at V and 1 base at J, with 11 bases in the middle. DNA of the CDR3: TGTGCCAGCGCCGAACAGGGGAACACTGAAGCTTTCTTT. The encoded protein is CASAEQGNTEAFF.

The chain combines TRBV19 with TRBJ2-7; a weak D match, TRBD1 (6 bases). Germline CDR1 and CDR2: LNHDA and SQIVND (reference sequence). The CDR3 totals 13 residues. V lost 9 bases and J 4 bases, leaving 16 bases between the germline ends. Written as DNA, the CDR3 is TGTGCCAGCACAACAGGGAAGGGTTACGAGCAGTACTTC. Translating it yields CASTTGKGYEQYF. Full variable domain (rest looked up from reference TRBV19 and TRBJ2-7): DGGITQSPKYLFRKEGQNVTLSCEQNLNHDAMYWYRQDPGQGLRLIYYSQIVNDFQKGDIAEGYSVSREKKESFPLTVTSAQKNPTAFYLCASTTGKGYEQYFGPGTRLTVT.

J is TRBJ2-7 and V is TRBV12-3 or TRBV12-4; weak D call: TRBD2 (5 bases). This CDR3 is 13 amino acids long. V lost 3 bases and J 2 bases, leaving 8 bases between the germline ends. The CDR3 loop reads CASSFGEPYEQYF. The CDR3 DNA sequence: TGTGCCAGCAGTTTCGGGGAACCCTACGAGCAGTACTTC.

V is TRBV11-2 and J is TRBJ2-7; TRBD1 might be the D (6 bases). The V end lost 2 bases, the J end lost 0 bases, and 14 bases lay between the germline ends. There are 16 residues in the CDR3. The germline V gene has CDR1 SGHAT and CDR2 FQNNGV. Written as DNA, the CDR3 is TGTGCCAGCAGCTTATCCCAATACAGGGTCTCCTACGAGCAGTACTTC. It translates to CASSLSQYRVSYEQYF.

The V call is TRBV19, the J call TRBJ1-5; 8 bases map to TRBD1. The ends lost 0 bases at V and 0 bases at J; junction bases unmatched: 7. Germline V gives CDR1 LNHDA, CDR2 SQIVND (reference sequence). The CDR3 totals 18 residues. The CDR3 nucleotides read TGTGCCAGTAGTATAGATCGGACAGGGTTTTATAGCAATCAGCCCCAGCATTTT. This sequence encodes CASSIDRTGFYSNQPQHF. Supplemented by reference TRBV19 and TRBJ1-5, the full variable domain reads DGGITQSPKYLFRKEGQNVTLSCEQNLNHDAMYWYRQDPGQGLRLIYYSQIVNDFQKGDIAEGYSVSREKKESFPLTVTSAQKNPTAFYLCASSIDRTGFYSNQPQHFGDGTRLSIL.

The chain is built from TRBV12-5 and TRBJ1-5; weak D call: TRBD1 (6 bases). The CDR3 runs 13 residues. The germline CDR1 and CDR2 sequences are LGHNT and FRNRAP. Trimming removed 2 bases at V and 4 bases at J, with 6 bases between. CDR3 sequence reads: CASGLRGNQPQHF. Written as DNA, the CDR3 is TGTGCTAGTGGTTTGAGGGGGAATCAGCCCCAGCATTTT.

The chain uses TRBV30 and TRBJ1-2, with a possible D match to TRBD1 (5 bases). The CDR3 spans 18 residues. Trimming took 1 base from V and 4 from J, leaving 25 bases between them. In germline, CDR1 is GTSNPN, CDR2 SVGIG (reference sequence). Written as DNA, the CDR3 is TGTGCCTGGAGTGCCCCCCGGCAGATGGGTTGGGGCTTCTATGGCTACACCTTC. Amino acid sequence: CAWSAPRQMGWGFYGYTF. Full variable domain (remainder filled in from reference TRBV30 and TRBJ1-2): SQTIHQWPATLVQPVGSPLSLECTVEGTSNPNLYWYRQAAGRGLQLLFYSVGIGQISSEVPQNLSASRPQDRQFILSSKKLLLSDSGFYLCAWSAPRQMGWGFYGYTFGSGTRLTVV.

The chain employs TRBV6-1 and TRBJ2-7; the D is unclear. The CDR3 consists of 14 residues. V lost 1 base and J lost 1, with 8 bases in between. Germline V gene data show CDR1 as MNHNS and CDR2 as SASEGT. CDR3 bases: TGTGCCAGCAGTGAAGTAGGCAGGTCCTACGAGCAGTACTTC. This encodes CASSEVGRSYEQYF.

This chain joins TRBV29-1 and TRBJ2-1, with TRBD1 matching over 7 bases. In germline, CDR1 is SQVTM, CDR2 ANQGSEA. V shed 3 bases and J 9 bases; nucleotides not matched to a gene: 8. The CDR3 has 13 amino acids. CDR3 residues: CSVDGQVFGEQFF. CDR3 nucleotide sequence: TGCAGCGTTGACGGACAGGTTTTTGGTGAGCAGTTCTTC.

The rearrangement joins TRBV7-8 to TRBJ2-7; 11 bases agree with TRBD1. From germline, CDR1 is SGHVS and CDR2 FQNEAQ. CDR3 length: 15 residues. V trimming: 5 bases; J trimming: 3 bases; junction bases outside the gene matches: 6. CDR3 coding DNA: TGTGCCAGCAGCCCGGACAGGGGGCGAGTCTACGAGCAGTACTTC. The encoded protein is CASSPDRGRVYEQYF.

The chain uses TRBV19 and TRBJ1-1; D remains unclear. Between the trimmed V and J ends, which lost 5 bases and 2 bases, there was a span of 15 bases. Germline assignment: CDR1 LNHDA and CDR2 SQIVND (reference sequence). The CDR3 has 15 amino acids. CDR3: CASSPRGSGNTEAFF. The CDR3 DNA reads TGTGCCAGTAGTCCAAGAGGTTCTGGAAACACTGAAGCTTTCTTT.

The rearrangement links TRBV18 to TRBJ1-6; TRBD1 matches at 9 bases. The junction had 4 bases not matched to a gene; V was cut back by 3 bases and J by 10 bases. The CDR3 length is 14 residues. CDR1 is KGHSH, CDR2 LQKENI, per germline. The CDR3 bases are TGTGCCAGCTCACCCGAGACAGGGGGGTCACCCCTCCACTTT. Its translation: CASSPETGGSPLHF.

The chain links TRBV30 to TRBJ2-3; TRBD2 aligns across 10 bases. Per germline, CDR1 GTSNPN and CDR2 SVGIG (reference sequence). This CDR3 region has 17 residues. Losses at the gene ends were 0 bases for V and 2 bases for J; bases not matched to a gene: 8. In DNA form, the CDR3 reads TGTGCCTGGAGTGTACAACTAGCGGGGTTTTACACAGATACGCAGTATTTT. It is translated as CAWSVQLAGFYTDTQYF.

CDR3 bases: TGTGCCAGCAGTGAAGCAGAACAGGCATACTACGAGCAGTACTTC. It encodes CASSEAEQAYYEQYF. The rearrangement links TRBV2 to TRBJ2-7; a possible D gene is TRBD1 (5 bases). Germline CDR1 is SNHLY and CDR2 is FYNNEI. V was trimmed by 0 bases and J by 3 bases, leaving 12 bases between them. This CDR3 is built from 15 residues.

This clone has a single count. The chain employs TRBV18 and TRBJ2-1; a weak D match, TRBD1 (6 bases). The V and J ends lost 3 bases and 2 bases respectively, with 11 bases between them. Per germline, CDR1 KGHSH and CDR2 LQKENI. CDR3 length equals 15 residues. CDR3 region: CASSPRDTPYNEQFF. CDR3 in DNA: TGTGCCAGCTCACCTCGGGACACCCCCTACAATGAGCAGTTCTTC. The full variable domain, with the rest looked up from reference TRBV18 and TRBJ2-1, is NAGVMQNPRHLVRRRGQEARLRCSPMKGHSHVYWYRQLPEEGLKFMVYLQKENIIDESGMPKERFSAEFPKEGPSILRIQQVVRGDSAAYFCASSPRDTPYNEQFFGPGTRLTVL.

The gene calls are TRBV19 and TRBJ1-2, with 8 bases fitting TRBD1. The CDR3 is made up of 15 amino acids. Germline-derived CDR1 and CDR2 are LNHDA and SQIVND (reference sequence). Unmatched junction bases numbered 12, after V lost 5 bases and J lost 7 bases. CDR3 DNA sequence: TGTGCCAGTAGTTGGGGGACAGGACCCTTCCTTGGCTACACCTTC. It codes for CASSWGTGPFLGYTF.

The chain carries TRBV28 and TRBJ1-1; 9 nucleotides agree with TRBD1. The ends lost 3 bases at V and 9 bases at J; junction bases unmatched: 5. CDR3 length equals 13 residues. Germline assignment: CDR1 MDHEN and CDR2 SYDVKM. This CDR3 is CASSFSGTGKAFF. In DNA, the CDR3 is TGTGCCAGCAGTTTCTCCGGGACAGGGAAAGCTTTCTTT.

The chain joins TRBV3-1 (or the pseudogene TRBV3-2) to TRBJ1-4, with no clear D. Trimming took off 0 bases at V and 4 bases at J, with 12 bases between the two ends. Looked up from germline, CDR1 is LGHDT and CDR2 is YNNKEL (reference sequence). The CDR3 extends over 16 amino acids. The DNA for the CDR3 is TGTGCCAGCAGCCAAGATCAGGCAGGACTTAATGAAAAACTGTTTTTT. This codes for CASSQDQAGLNEKLFF.

This chain joins TRBV6-5 and TRBJ1-2; D unclear. The V end was cut by 0 bases, the J end by 6 bases, with 8 bases between. The CDR3 extends over 13 amino acids. Germline CDR1 and CDR2: MNHEY and SVGAGI. The DNA for the CDR3 is TGTGCCAGCAGTTACTCGAGAGAAAATGGCTACACCTTC. It is translated as CASSYSRENGYTF.

V usage is TRBV6-5 and J usage is TRBJ1-2, with 9 bases matching TRBD1. CDR3 length: 14 amino acids. Per the germline V gene, CDR1 is MNHEY and CDR2 is SVGAGI. The V and J ends lost 6 bases and 4 bases, in that order; junction bases with no gene match: 6. CDR3: CASSGQGTVYGYTF. In DNA form, the CDR3 reads TGTGCCAGCAGCGGACAGGGGACGGTCTATGGCTACACCTTC.

The CDR3 region is CASRRDGGASDTQYF. The CDR3 bases are TGTGCCAGCAGACGGGACGGGGGGGCATCGGATACGCAGTATTTT. V and J are TRBV5-5 and TRBJ2-3; TRBD2 agrees at 8 bases. J was trimmed by 6 bases and V by 5 bases; bases with no gene match: 11. CDR3 size: 15 residues. CDR1 and CDR2 from the germline V gene are SGHKS and YYEKEE (reference sequence).

The V gene is TRBV19, the J gene TRBJ1-1, with TRBD1 matching over 8 bases. The CDR3 consists of 13 residues. CDR1 is LNHDA, CDR2 SQIVND, per germline (reference sequence). V gave up 7 bases and J gave up 5 bases; unmatched junction bases: 6. Written as DNA, the CDR3 is TGTGCCAGTACACGGCAGGGGGCAACTGAAGCTTTCTTT. This codes for CASTRQGATEAFF.

The chain has TRBV18 and TRBJ1-6, with TRBD1 as a possible D gene (6 bases). There are 15 residues in the CDR3. The V gene's germline CDR1 is KGHSH and CDR2 LQKENI. Trimming shortened V by 3 bases and J by 10 bases, and 16 bases separated the two germline ends. The CDR3 protein is CASSPKGHAESPLHF. The CDR3 nucleotides are TGTGCCAGCTCACCTAAGGGACACGCAGAGTCACCCCTCCACTTT.

The chain employs TRBV7-3 and TRBJ2-1, with TRBD2 matching 9 bases. Unmatched junction bases numbered 2, after V lost 0 bases and J lost 5 bases. The CDR3 runs 15 residues. Germline lookup yields CDR1 SGHTA and CDR2 FQGTGA. The CDR3: CASSLTGLANNEQFF. CDR3 in DNA: TGTGCCAGCAGCTTAACGGGACTAGCAAACAATGAGCAGTTCTTC.

The V gene is TRBV5-6, the J gene TRBJ2-3; D might be TRBD2 (6 bases). The germline V gene has CDR1 SGHDT and CDR2 YYEEEE. This CDR3 spans 14 amino acids. Deletions cut 4 bases from V and 0 bases from J, with 9 bases between. This CDR3 reads CASSRTTSTDTQYF. Here the CDR3 DNA reads TGTGCCAGCAGCCGGACTACAAGCACAGATACGCAGTATTTT. Supplemented by reference TRBV5-6 and TRBJ2-3, the full variable domain reads DAGVTQSPTHLIKTRGQQVTLRCSPKSGHDTVSWYQQALGQGPQFIFQYYEEEERQRGNFPDRFSGHQFPNYSSELNVNALLLGDSALYLCASSRTTSTDTQYFGPGTRLTVL.

The V call is TRBV24-1, the J call TRBJ2-3; a weak D match, TRBD2 (5 bases). The CDR3 runs to 13 residues. CDR1 and CDR2 (germline): KGHDR, SFDVKD. The germline V and J ends were trimmed by 3 bases and 7 bases, with 10 bases remaining between them. CDR3: CATSDPDGNTQYF. DNA for the CDR3: TGTGCCACCAGTGATCCGGACGGGAATACGCAGTATTTT.

The gene calls are TRBV27 and TRBJ2-7; 7 bases align to TRBD1. Germline lookup yields CDR1 MNHEY and CDR2 SMNVEV (reference sequence). The CDR3 totals 14 residues. V lost 4 bases to trimming and J lost 5 bases; unmatched junction nucleotides: 8. The CDR3 is CASSSAEGADEQYF. Here the CDR3 DNA reads TGTGCCAGCAGTTCCGCCGAGGGGGCGGACGAGCAGTACTTC.

The CDR3 coding sequence is TGTGCCAGCAGCCGGGACAGGGGTGATGGCTACACCTTC. Its translation is CASSRDRGDGYTF. This chain joins TRBV14 and TRBJ1-2; 10 positions agree with TRBD1. The germline gives CDR1 SGHDN, CDR2 FVKESK. Trimming cost V 4 bases and J 6 bases; bases outside gene matches: 2. CDR3 length: 13 residues.

The J gene is TRBJ1-2, the V gene TRBV28; the match to TRBD1 covers 8 bases. With V trimmed by 4 bases and J by 1 base, 5 bases remained unmatched. Germline V gene sequence: CDR1 MDHEN, CDR2 SYDVKM. The CDR3 is 15 amino acids. In nucleotides, the CDR3 is TGTGCCAGCAGTTCACCGACAGGGGTTAACTATGGCTACACCTTC. It codes for CASSSPTGVNYGYTF.